This T cell receptor beta chain was sequenced during a study of a mutant IDH1 vaccine in newly diagnosed glioma (dated by TCRdb to the early 2020s). Background on the whole study: Patients received eight vaccinations in weeks 1, 3, 5, 7, 11, 15, 19 and 23, corresponding to visits V03 through V10. Vaccination was initiated 4-6 weeks after radiotherapy alone, or concurrently with temozolomide cycles in the chemotherapy-containing groups. Of the approximately 35 treated patients, around 62% were male and around 40% were female, and the mean age was 40.4 years. Before enrollment, most patients had been given radiochemotherapy with temozolomide as standard therapy, while the rest had received either radiotherapy alone or temozolomide alone. Peripheral blood samples were drawn at six visits, namely V03 (baseline), V05, V07, V10, V12 and V13. Longitudinal TCRB deep sequencing was performed for fewer than 30 treated patients wherever samples were available for exploratory analyses.

Overall study outcomes, separate from this receptor: Selection of PBMC samples for TCRB deep sequencing was based on availability. Pseudoprogression appeared unrelated to alterations in the top peripheral T cell clonotypes detected by TCRB sequencing. Immune responses induced by the vaccine were seen in around 94% of patients across multiple MHC alleles. The authors stated that sample limitations prevented analyses of patient blood samples from being reproduced.

The library was made by the immunoSEQ multiplex PCR assay. The hsTCRB Kit was used according to the manufacturer's protocol to amplify rearranged TCR beta chain sequences. An Illumina MiSeq was used to sequence the TCRB libraries. As for the original processing: The proprietary platform of the kit vendor was used for demultiplexing, trimming and gene mapping. TCRdb's version of the immuneACCESS table is confined to in-frame rearrangements and falls short of the full clone set. An unresolved V gene accounts for under half of the shortfall where checked; the remainder is of unknown origin. V and J calls and clone size follow that table, whereas D and trimming were derived from the DNA. For this sample there are tens of thousands of clones; about four fifths appear just once. The top ten hold 6.2% of the sample. The V end loses 2 bases and the J end loses 5 bases, and a stretch of 18 bases separates them. The germline V gene yields MNHEY for CDR1 and SVGAGI for CDR2. From the cysteine up to the phenylalanine, the CDR3 has a length of 16 residues. Only the CDR3 DNA stays, 48 bases, in frame from base 1.

As concerns this clone: The antigen this receptor binds is unknown. The record has no base qualities; no much larger clone is one base away.

This specimen's time point label, per the study, means: week 23, last vaccination. Each vaccine dose, consisting of 300 ug of a 20-mer mutant IDH1 peptide in Montanide, was administered subcutaneously with topical imiquimod. Newly diagnosed WHO grade 3 or 4 IDH1-mutant astrocytomas showing loss of nuclear ATRX were present in the donors. The samples were drawn from NOA16, a multicentre, single-arm, open-label phase I trial in Germany that tested a mutant IDH1 peptide vaccine in humans for the first time. Genomic DNA for TCRB sequencing was extracted from EDTA blood using the DNeasy Blood and Tissue Kit.

Here the chain combines TRBV6-5 and TRBJ2-5; the D gene is possibly TRBD2, with 6 bases matching. The sequencing used PBMCs, collected from a glioma patient whose treatment included an IDH1 peptide vaccine. The clonotype originates from a man between 40 and 49 years old with glioma. The nucleotide sequence is TGTGCCAGCAGTTACAAAGCCGGGACTGGACTTGAGACCCAGTACTTC. This gives the protein CASSYKAGTGLETQYF.